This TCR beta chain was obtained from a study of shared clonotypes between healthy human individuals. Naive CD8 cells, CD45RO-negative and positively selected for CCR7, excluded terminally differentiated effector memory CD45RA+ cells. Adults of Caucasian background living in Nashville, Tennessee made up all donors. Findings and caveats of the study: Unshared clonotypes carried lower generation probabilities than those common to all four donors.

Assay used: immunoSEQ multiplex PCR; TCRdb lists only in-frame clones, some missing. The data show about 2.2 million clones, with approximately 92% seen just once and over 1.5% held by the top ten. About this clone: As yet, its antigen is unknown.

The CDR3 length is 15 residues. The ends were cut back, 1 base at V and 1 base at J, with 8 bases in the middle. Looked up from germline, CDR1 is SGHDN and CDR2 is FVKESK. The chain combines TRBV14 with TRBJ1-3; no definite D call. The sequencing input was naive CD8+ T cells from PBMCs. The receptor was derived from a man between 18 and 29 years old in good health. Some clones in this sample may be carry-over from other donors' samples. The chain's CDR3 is CASSQGSPSGNTIYF. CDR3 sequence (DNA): TGTGCCAGCAGCCAAGGTAGCCCTTCTGGAAACACCATATATTTT.